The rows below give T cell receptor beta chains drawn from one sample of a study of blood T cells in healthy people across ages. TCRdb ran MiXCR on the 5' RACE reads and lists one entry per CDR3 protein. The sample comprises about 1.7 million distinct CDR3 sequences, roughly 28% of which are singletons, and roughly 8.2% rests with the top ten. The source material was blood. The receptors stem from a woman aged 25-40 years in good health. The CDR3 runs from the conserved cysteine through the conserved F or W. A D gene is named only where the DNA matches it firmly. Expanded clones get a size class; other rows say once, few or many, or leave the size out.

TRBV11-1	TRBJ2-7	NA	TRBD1	TGTGCCAGCAGCCTTTCCAGGGGGCCTACCTACGAGCAGTACTTC	CASSLSRGPTYEQYF
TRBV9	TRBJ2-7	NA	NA	TGTGCCAGCGGTCAGGGAGGCGACGAGCAGTACTTC	CASGQGGDEQYF
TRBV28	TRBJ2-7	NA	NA	TGTGCCAGCAGTTCCTACCTGGGGGGCGAGCAGTACTTC	CASSSYLGGEQYF
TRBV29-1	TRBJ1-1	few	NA	TGCAGCGTTGATCAGGCGATGAACACTGAAGCTTTCTTT	CSVDQAMNTEAFF
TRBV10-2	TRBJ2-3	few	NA	TGCGCCAGCGCTGAAGCCGCACGGTTGGATACGCAGTATTTT	CASAEAARLDTQYF
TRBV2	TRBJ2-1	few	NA	TGTGCCAGCAGCGGGGATAGGGGACTCAATGAGCAGTTCTTC	CASSGDRGLNEQFF
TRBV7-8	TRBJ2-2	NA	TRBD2	TGTGCCAGCAGTAGACTAGCGGGAGAGGGGGCCGGGGAGCTGTTTTTT	CASSRLAGEGAGELFF
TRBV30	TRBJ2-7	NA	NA	TGTGCCTGGACCCCGGATGCCCCCGAGCAGTACTTC	CAWTPDAPEQYF
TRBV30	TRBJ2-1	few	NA	TGTGCCTGGAATAGGTACGGGGTAGGCAATGAGCAGTTCTTC	CAWNRYGVGNEQFF
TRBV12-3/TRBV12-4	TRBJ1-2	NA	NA	TGTGCCAGCAGTAAAAGGGAAGGCGGCTACACCTTC	CASSKREGGYTF
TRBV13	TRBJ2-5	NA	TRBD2	TGTGCCAGTAGCCTGCTGGGAGGGCCGGGGGAGACCCAGTACTTC	CASSLLGGPGETQYF
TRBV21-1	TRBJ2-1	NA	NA	TGTGCCAGCAGCAAAGGAGTAGGACTAGCGATGCTTGAGCAGTTCTTC	CASSKGVGLAMLEQFF
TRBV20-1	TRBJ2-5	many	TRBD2	TGCAGTGCTCTCAGGGACTACCCCCAAGAGACCCAGTACTTC	CSALRDYPQETQYF
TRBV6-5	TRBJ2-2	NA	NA	TGTGCCAGCGGGGACACCTACACCGGGGAGCTGTTTTTT	CASGDTYTGELFF
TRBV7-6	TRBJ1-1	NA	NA	TGTGCCAGCAGCTTTGAAGAATTGGCTGAAGCTTTCTTT	CASSFEELAEAFF
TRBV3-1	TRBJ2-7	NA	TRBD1	TGTGCCAGCAGCCGGGGACAGCAACAGGTCGAGCAGTACTTC	CASSRGQQQVEQYF
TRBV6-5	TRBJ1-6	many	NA	TGTGCCAGCAGTTGGGAGTCGGGGGGCCGGAATTCACCCCTCCACTTT	CASSWESGGRNSPLHF
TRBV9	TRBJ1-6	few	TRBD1	TGTGCCAGCAGCGCCCACAGGGGAGATAATTCACCCCTCCACTTT	CASSAHRGDNSPLHF
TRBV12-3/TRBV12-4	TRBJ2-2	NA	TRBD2	TGTGCCAGCAGCCGGACTAGTCCCCCCGGGGAGCTGTTTTTT	CASSRTSPPGELFF
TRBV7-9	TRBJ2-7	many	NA	TGTGCAGGGGGAACCTCCTACGAGCAGTACTTC	CAGGTSYEQYF
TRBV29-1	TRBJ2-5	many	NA	TGCAGCGTTGGTCGGGAGACCCAGTACTTC	CSVGRETQYF
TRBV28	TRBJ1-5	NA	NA	TGTGCCAGCAGTTTCCGGGGAGATAGCAATCAGCCCCAGCATTTT	CASSFRGDSNQPQHF
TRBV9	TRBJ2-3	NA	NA	TGTGCCAGCAGCGTCGGTTCGGCCCCGGTCCGCACAGATACGCAGTATTTT	CASSVGSAPVRTDTQYF
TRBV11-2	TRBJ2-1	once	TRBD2	TGTGCCAGCAGCTCGAGAGCGGGGAACTCCTACAATGAGCAGTTCTTC	CASSSRAGNSYNEQFF
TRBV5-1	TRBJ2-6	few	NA	TGCGCCAGCAGCCCTGTGCCAGGGGCCTCCTCTGGGGCCAACGTCCTGACTTTC	CASSPVPGASSGANVLTF
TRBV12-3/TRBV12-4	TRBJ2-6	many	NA	TGTGCCAGCTGTGAGGACGGCTCTGGGGCCAACGTCCTGACTTTC	CASCEDGSGANVLTF
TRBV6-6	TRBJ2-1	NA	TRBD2	TGTGCCAGCAGCCCGGGACTAGCGGGGTATGAGCAGTTCTTC	CASSPGLAGYEQFF
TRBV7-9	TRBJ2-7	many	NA	TGTGCCAGCAGCTTAGATAGGCTAGCGATTTACGAGCAGTACTTC	CASSLDRLAIYEQYF
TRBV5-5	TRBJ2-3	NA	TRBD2	TGTGCCAGCAGCTTCCCAACGGGACTAGTGTCAGATACGCAGTATTTT	CASSFPTGLVSDTQYF
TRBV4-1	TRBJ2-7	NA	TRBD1	TGCGCCAGCAGCCAAGACCCAGGACAGGGGCAGCACGAGCAGTACTTC	CASSQDPGQGQHEQYF
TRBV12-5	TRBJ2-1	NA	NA	TGTGCTAGTCGGTTGGGGGGCTCCTACAATGAGCAGTTCTTC	CASRLGGSYNEQFF
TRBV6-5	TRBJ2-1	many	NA	TGTGCCATCAGGTCCCCCGGGGCGGATGAGCAGTTCTTC	CAIRSPGADEQFF
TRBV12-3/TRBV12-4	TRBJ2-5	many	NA	TGTGCCAGCAGTTCCGGGACCTCAACAGAGACCCAGTACTTC	CASSSGTSTETQYF
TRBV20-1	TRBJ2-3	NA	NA	TGCAGTGCCCGGACCGGAGGAACGCAGTATTTT	CSARTGGTQYF
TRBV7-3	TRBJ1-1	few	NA	TGTGCCAGCAGCTTAAGTCCAACTGTTACTGAAGCTTTCTTT	CASSLSPTVTEAFF
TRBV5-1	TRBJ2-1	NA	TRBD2	TGCGCCAGCCGGAAACTAGCGGGAGGCCCCTACAATGAGCAGTTCTTC	CASRKLAGGPYNEQFF
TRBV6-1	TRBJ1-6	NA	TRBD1	TGTGCCAGCAGTGAAGCATCAACCGGGACAGGGAATTCACCCCTCCACTTT	CASSEASTGTGNSPLHF
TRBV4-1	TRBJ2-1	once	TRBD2	TGCGCCAGCGGCGCGGACCTAGCGGGGGGGTACAATGAGCAGTTCTTC	CASGADLAGGYNEQFF
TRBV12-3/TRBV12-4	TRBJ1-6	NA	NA	TGTGCCAGCAGGGGACCGAATTTGGGCAATTCACCCCTCCACTTT	CASRGPNLGNSPLHF
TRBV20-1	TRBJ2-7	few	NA	TGCAGTGCCCTATTCTTAGGGCGTTCCTACGAGCAGTACTTC	CSALFLGRSYEQYF
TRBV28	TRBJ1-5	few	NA	TGTGCCAGCAGTTACGCGATGCGGCCGTACCCCCCCCAGCCCCAGCATTTT	CASSYAMRPYPPQPQHF
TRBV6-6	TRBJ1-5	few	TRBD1	TGTGCCAGCAGCCTGTCTAACAGGGGTAGGATGCAGCCCCAGCATTTT	CASSLSNRGRMQPQHF
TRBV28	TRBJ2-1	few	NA	TGTGCCAACACAAGAAGCACAGGTTCCTACAATGAGCAGTTCTTC	CANTRSTGSYNEQFF
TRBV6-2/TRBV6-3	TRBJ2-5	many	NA	TGTGCCAGCAGCCCCCGACCCGGCGGGCAAGCTGGAGAGACCCAGTACTTC	CASSPRPGGQAGETQYF
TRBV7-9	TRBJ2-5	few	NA	TGTGCCAGCAGCTTCGGGGGCGGGATGGAGACCCAGTACTTC	CASSFGGGMETQYF
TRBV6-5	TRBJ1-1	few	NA	TGTGCCAGCAGTTTATCCTTCGGGACCCAGGACTCCGGAGCTTTCTTT	CASSLSFGTQDSGAFF
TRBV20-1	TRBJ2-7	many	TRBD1	TGCAGTGCTGCCCCGGGACAGGGTTTACGGTACGAGCAGTACTTC	CSAAPGQGLRYEQYF